The 20 T cell receptor beta chains listed next were all sequenced from one sample in a study of CD8+ T cells in alopecia areata. Treatment reported: oral pan-JAK inhibitor, 5-10 mg twice daily. The authors extracted RNA and reverse transcribed it into cDNA as the sequencing template. The protocol was immunoSEQ multiplex PCR, while the TCRdb copy is restricted to in-frame clones and leaves out a portion. Of just over 150,000 clones in the sample, approximately 65% are singletons; the top ten hold 0.91%. The sample here was CD4+ T cells sorted from blood, taken at week 4, from a patient treated with tofacitinib. These receptors were collected from a human donor with alopecia areata.

This clone occurred a few times. The chain carries TRBV7-9 and TRBJ2-7, with TRBD1 as a possible D gene (5 bases). The V and J ends lost 3 bases and 5 bases respectively, with 8 bases between them. The germline CDR1 and CDR2 sequences are SEHNR and FQNEAQ (reference sequence). The CDR3 extends over 12 amino acids. This CDR3 reads CASSFQGHEQYF. DNA of the CDR3: TGTGCCAGCAGCTTCCAGGGTCACGAGCAGTACTTC.

The chain uses TRBV30 and TRBJ1-2; D is unclear. V was clipped by 0 bases and J by 4 bases, with 18 bases between them. CDR3 size: 16 residues. The germline gives CDR1 GTSNPN, CDR2 SVGIG (reference sequence). The CDR3 sequence: CAWSVRIAYRPYGYTF. The CDR3 bases are TGTGCCTGGAGTGTACGTATCGCATACCGACCCTATGGCTACACCTTC. Filled out from reference TRBV30 and TRBJ1-2, the complete variable domain reads SQTIHQWPATLVQPVGSPLSLECTVEGTSNPNLYWYRQAAGRGLQLLFYSVGIGQISSEVPQNLSASRPQDRQFILSSKKLLLSDSGFYLCAWSVRIAYRPYGYTFGSGTRLTVV.

This clone was counted between two and nine times. The V call is TRBV30, the J call TRBJ2-5; D not resolved. The germline CDR1 and CDR2 sequences are GTSNPN and SVGIG (reference sequence). With 4 bases removed from V and 1 base from J, the gap between germline ends came to 10 bases. The CDR3 is made up of 13 amino acids. The DNA of the CDR3 is TGTGCCTGGACAGGAGTGGGCCAAGAGACCCAGTACTTC. Protein: CAWTGVGQETQYF.

The chain carries TRBV13 and TRBJ1-6; 7 bases line up with TRBD1. Germline CDR1 PRHDT, CDR2 FYEKMQ (reference sequence). The V gene end was trimmed by 10 bases and the J gene end by 13 bases; junction bases not matched to a gene: 16. The length of the CDR3 is 14 residues. The CDR3 region has the DNA TGTGCCACGACCGACAGGGCGCCAGGCGCGCCCCTCCACTTT. Protein product: CATTDRAPGAPLHF.

The chain recombines TRBV23-1 with TRBJ1-4; D ambiguous. TRBV23-1 is annotated as an ORF whose role is uncertain. The CDR3 consists of 18 residues. The germline V and J ends were trimmed by 4 bases and 0 bases, with 18 bases remaining between them. In DNA, the CDR3 is TGCGCCAGCAGTCCCCCGGGCCCCGGATCTACAACTAATGAAAAACTGTTTTTT. This sequence encodes CASSPPGPGSTTNEKLFF.

This sequence joins TRBV7-6 and TRBJ1-5; D is unclear. CDR1 and CDR2 from the germline V gene are SGHVS and FNYEAQ. Trimming left V 5 bases short and J 6 bases short, with 14 bases between. This CDR3 region has 14 residues. The CDR3 coding sequence is TGTGCCAGCAGCCCCCAGACCCAAACTCAGCCCCAGCATTTT. Its protein is CASSPQTQTQPQHF.

The chain combines TRBV29-1 with TRBJ1-5; 7 bases fit TRBD1. Germline assignment: CDR1 SQVTM and CDR2 ANQGSEA. This CDR3 contains 13 residues. V was pared by 4 bases and J by 6 bases, with 6 bases of the junction left unmatched. CDR3: CSVGQGTGQPQHF. CDR3 nucleotide sequence: TGCAGCGTTGGACAGGGTACTGGTCAGCCCCAGCATTTT. The full variable domain, completed using reference TRBV29-1 and TRBJ1-5, is SAVISQKPSRDICQRGTSLTIQCQVDSQVTMMFWYRQQPGQSLTLIATANQGSEATYESGFVIDKFPISRPNLTFSTLTVSNMSPEDSSIYLCSVGQGTGQPQHFGDGTRLSIL.

This clone came up a few times. The CDR3: CASSEGREETQYF. As DNA, the CDR3 is TGTGCCAGCAGTGAGGGACGGGAAGAGACCCAGTACTTC. The chain uses TRBV28 and TRBJ2-5; the D call may be TRBD1 or TRBD2 (5 bases each). From germline, CDR1 is MDHEN and CDR2 SYDVKM. V was trimmed by 5 bases and J by 3 bases, leaving 10 bases between them. This CDR3 has 13 amino acids. The whole variable domain, remainder taken from reference TRBV28 and TRBJ2-5, is DVKVTQSSRYLVKRTGEKVFLECVQDMDHENMFWYRQDPGLGLRLIYFSYDVKMKEKGDIPEGYSVSREKKERFSLILESASTNQTSMYLCASSEGREETQYFGPGTRLLVL.

CDR3 sequence: CAWGLPGLGYTF. The CDR3 DNA reads TGTGCCTGGGGTCTCCCCGGGTTAGGCTACACCTTC. The rearrangement joins TRBV30 to TRBJ1-2; D remains unclear. This CDR3 is built from 12 residues. Per the germline V gene, CDR1 is GTSNPN and CDR2 is SVGIG (reference sequence). Trimming left V 5 bases short and J 8 bases short, with 15 bases between. Variable domain in full (rest from reference TRBV30 and TRBJ1-2): SQTIHQWPATLVQPVGSPLSLECTVEGTSNPNLYWYRQAAGRGLQLLFYSVGIGQISSEVPQNLSASRPQDRQFILSSKKLLLSDSGFYLCAWGLPGLGYTFGSGTRLTVV.

The gene calls are TRBV10-3 and TRBJ1-2, with a weak D call TRBD1 (5 bases). V gave up 6 bases and J gave up 4 bases, with 9 bases separating them. CDR3 size: 12 residues. Germline V CDR1 and CDR2: ENHRY, SYGVKD. The CDR3 nucleotides read TGTGCCATCAGCTTAGACAGCTATGGCTACACCTTC. It yields the protein CAISLDSYGYTF.

This clone was observed a few times. The genes are TRBV29-1 and TRBJ1-1; D uncertain. CDR3 size: 11 residues. The germline gives CDR1 SQVTM, CDR2 ANQGSEA. V lost 5 bases to trimming and J lost 1 base, with 5 bases between them. CDR3 loop: CSVKWNTEAFF. CDR3 nucleotide sequence: TGCAGCGTTAAATGGAACACTGAAGCTTTCTTT.

This clone was counted once. The chain uses TRBV14 and TRBJ1-1, with D possibly TRBD1 on 5 matching bases. V lost 1 base to trimming and J lost 1 base, with 19 bases between them. CDR1 is SGHDN and CDR2 is FVKESK in the germline V gene. This CDR3 region has 18 residues. DNA for the CDR3: TGTGCCAGCAGCCAAGGTTTAAGGTGGAGTAGGGGGAACACTGAAGCTTTCTTT. Its protein product is CASSQGLRWSRGNTEAFF.

Of note for this clone: Germline and junction disagree at one end, which may indicate a read error. The chain recombines TRBV29-1 with TRBJ1-1, with 9 positions matching TRBD1. The CDR3 has 12 amino acids. Germline V gene data show CDR1 as SQVTM and CDR2 as ANQGSEA. CDR3 coding DNA: TGCAGCGTCGACAGGGGGAACCCTGAAGCTTTCTTT. Its translation is CSVDRGNPEAFF. Full variable domain (remainder filled in from reference TRBV29-1 and TRBJ1-1): SAVISQKPSRDICQRGTSLTIQCQVDSQVTMMFWYRQQPGQSLTLIATANQGSEATYESGFVIDKFPISRPNLTFSTLTVSNMSPEDSSIYLCSVDRGNPEAFFGQGTRLTVV.

The chain has TRBV5-6 and TRBJ1-4; no firm D call. V lost 4 bases and J 6 bases, leaving 7 bases between the germline ends. The CDR3 is made up of 12 amino acids. CDR1 and CDR2 (germline): SGHDT, YYEEEE. The CDR3 DNA reads as TGTGCCAGCAGCGTAGACTATGAAAAACTGTTTTTT. It encodes CASSVDYEKLFF.

This clone was observed once. The chain carries TRBV30 and TRBJ1-1; maybe TRBD1 (5 bases). The CDR3 loop spans 14 amino acids. V was pared by 0 bases and J by 4 bases, with 12 bases between. Germline CDR1 reads GTSNPN; CDR2 reads SVGIG (reference sequence). The CDR3 protein is CAWSVLGQSTEAFF. CDR3 coding DNA: TGTGCCTGGAGTGTACTGGGGCAGAGCACTGAAGCTTTCTTT.

In its sample, this clone was seen a few times. The chain couples TRBV7-2 to TRBJ2-7; TRBD1 is a possible D gene (5 bases). The V gene's germline CDR1 is SGHTA and CDR2 FQGNSA. This CDR3 contains 15 residues. Trimming cost V 3 bases and J 2 bases, with 14 bases left between them. The CDR3 is CASSFVGEFAYEQYF. CDR3 sequence (DNA): TGTGCCAGCAGCTTTGTAGGGGAATTCGCCTACGAGCAGTACTTC.

The chain has TRBV7-8 and TRBJ2-7; 7 positions match TRBD1. The CDR3 contains 17 residues. The germline V gene encodes CDR1 SGHVS and CDR2 FQNEAQ. The V and J ends lost 5 bases and 2 bases, in that order; junction bases with no gene match: 15. This CDR3 reads CASSRYGVRGLTYEQYF. The CDR3 DNA is TGTGCCAGCAGCCGTTACGGGGTGAGGGGGCTAACCTACGAGCAGTACTTC.

The rearrangement links TRBV29-1 to TRBJ1-1, with D possibly matching TRBD1 (5 bases). There are 13 residues in the CDR3. V shed 4 bases and J shed 3 bases, with 12 bases lying between them. Looked up from germline, CDR1 is SQVTM and CDR2 is ANQGSEA. DNA of the CDR3: TGCAGCGTTGCCAGGGAGTGGGACACTGAAGCTTTCTTT. This encodes CSVAREWDTEAFF.

The rearrangement joins TRBV30 to TRBJ2-6; D remains unclear. Trimming stripped 3 bases from V and 3 bases from J, with 12 bases between. The CDR3 covers 15 residues. Germline V gives CDR1 GTSNPN, CDR2 SVGIG (reference sequence). CDR3 DNA: TGTGCCTGGAGAGGTGGGCTTGATGGGGCCAACGTCCTGACTTTC. Translating it yields CAWRGGLDGANVLTF.

The chain couples TRBV30 to TRBJ1-1; 11 bases fit TRBD1. CDR1 is GTSNPN, CDR2 SVGIG, per germline (reference sequence). Germline trimming cut 7 bases from V and 0 bases from J; bases unmatched to any gene: 7. There are 15 residues in the CDR3. The CDR3 sequence is CASRTGGHMNTEAFF. DNA for the CDR3: TGTGCCTCAAGGACAGGGGGCCACATGAACACTGAAGCTTTCTTT.